These 29 T cell receptor beta chains were sequenced from one sample in a study of blood T cell repertoires in COVID-19. Using immunoSEQ multiplex PCR, the repertoire was profiled, and TCRdb retains in-frame clones only, with some absent. This sample has fewer than 650,000 clones, with 85% to 90% found just once. The sequenced sample consisted of peripheral blood. The origin of the receptors is a woman in her forties or fifties with COVID-19, enrolled during active disease.

The V gene is TRBV28, the J gene TRBJ1-1; D ambiguous. The CDR3 runs to 10 residues. Trimming removed 10 bases at V and 5 bases at J, with 8 bases between. Germline CDR1 is MDHEN and CDR2 is SYDVKM. CDR3 nucleotide sequence: TGTGCCACCCTTAGAACTGAAGCTTTCTTT. This gives the protein CATLRTEAFF.

The gene calls are TRBV9 and TRBJ2-1; TRBD1 matches 7 bases. Germline CDR1 and CDR2: SGDLS and YYNGEE. The CDR3 contains 15 residues. V dropped 2 bases and J dropped 6; count of bases not matched to a gene: 8. This CDR3 is CASSVGDSIFNEQFF. For the CDR3, the DNA is TGTGCCAGCAGCGTCGGGGACAGCATCTTCAATGAGCAGTTCTTC.

The CDR3 region has the DNA TGTGCCAGCAGCCAAGGGGTAGGACCCACTGAAGCTTTCTTT. Residues: CASSQGVGPTEAFF. This rearrangement joins TRBV5-4 to TRBJ1-1; D perhaps matches TRBD1 (5 bases). CDR3 size: 14 residues. Trimming took off 4 bases at V and 4 bases at J, with 14 bases between the two ends. Germline CDR1 is SGHNT and CDR2 is YYREEE (reference sequence).

Details on this clone: Other DNA sequences within the sample encode an identical CDR3. The chain carries TRBV3-1 (or the pseudogene TRBV3-2) and TRBJ2-3, with 12 bases fitting TRBD2. Germline V gene data show CDR1 as LGHDT and CDR2 as YNNKEL (reference sequence). The CDR3 has 16 residues. J was trimmed by 1 base and V by 4 bases; bases with no gene match: 3. The CDR3 loop reads CASSLRLAGGTDTQYF. The CDR3 coding sequence is TGTGCCAGCAGCCTGAGACTAGCGGGGGGCACAGATACGCAGTATTTT.

The CDR3 region has the DNA TGTGCCAGTTGGAGGGGGCGCGGGAACACTGAAGCTTTCTTT. Translation gives CASWRGRGNTEAFF. The chain carries TRBV19 and TRBJ1-1; 7 bases map to TRBD1. Per the germline V gene, CDR1 is LNHDA and CDR2 is SQIVND (reference sequence). V gave up 8 bases and J gave up 1 base; unmatched junction bases: 7. The CDR3 is made up of 14 amino acids. The full variable domain, with the rest looked up from reference TRBV19 and TRBJ1-1, is DGGITQSPKYLFRKEGQNVTLSCEQNLNHDAMYWYRQDPGQGLRLIYYSQIVNDFQKGDIAEGYSVSREKKESFPLTVTSAQKNPTAFYLCASWRGRGNTEAFFGQGTRLTVV.

There are a few counts of this clone. The genes are TRBV7-9 and TRBJ1-2; 8 bases agree with TRBD1. Trimming removed 4 bases from V and 3 bases from J; junction bases left unmatched: 13. Germline V gene data show CDR1 as SEHNR and CDR2 as FQNEAQ (reference sequence). The CDR3 runs to 17 residues. The CDR3 spells CASSSPRDRRVDYGYTF. The CDR3 DNA follows: TGTGCCAGCAGCTCGCCCCGGGACAGGCGAGTAGACTATGGCTACACCTTC.

The J gene is TRBJ1-2, the V gene TRBV12-3 or TRBV12-4, with a weak D call TRBD1 (5 bases). With 5 bases removed from V and 2 bases from J, the gap between germline ends came to 6 bases. This CDR3 spans 12 amino acids. The CDR3, as DNA: TGTGCCAGCAGTGACAGAAACTATGGCTACACCTTC. This codes for CASSDRNYGYTF.

The chain employs TRBV9 and TRBJ2-2; D is unclear. This CDR3 spans 13 amino acids. The V gene's germline CDR1 is SGDLS and CDR2 YYNGEE. V shed 3 bases and J shed 7 bases, with 10 bases lying between them. Here the CDR3 DNA reads TGTGCCAGCAGCGCCCAGTCTGGCGGGGAGCTGTTTTTT. Its protein is CASSAQSGGELFF.

This clone occurred a few times. The chain is built from TRBV5-1 and TRBJ1-4; 7 bases match TRBD1. The germline CDR1 and CDR2 sequences are SGHRS and YFSETQ. The CDR3 length is 15 residues. Trimming cost V 4 bases and J 1 base; bases outside gene matches: 4. CDR3 sequence: CASSEGARTNEKLFF. CDR3 nucleotides: TGCGCCAGCAGCGAGGGGGCCAGAACTAATGAAAAACTGTTTTTT.

The chain joins TRBV28 to TRBJ1-4; no clear D. This CDR3 spans 11 amino acids. Trimming shortened V by 6 bases and J by 7 bases, and 6 bases separated the two germline ends. Germline V gives CDR1 MDHEN, CDR2 SYDVKM. As DNA, the CDR3 is TGTGCCAGCAGGAGTCTTGAAAAACTGTTTTTT. Translated, it gives CASRSLEKLFF.

The chain employs TRBV27 and TRBJ1-6, with D possibly TRBD1 on 5 matching bases. V was cut by 4 bases and J by 7 bases, with 5 bases left in between. CDR1 is MNHEY and CDR2 is SMNVEV in the germline V gene (reference sequence). This CDR3 has 12 residues. CDR3 in amino acids: CASSSGNSPLHF. The CDR3 DNA follows: TGTGCCAGCAGTTCAGGGAATTCACCCCTCCACTTT.

The V and J genes are TRBV28 and TRBJ2-1, with 9 nucleotides matching TRBD2. V lost 3 bases to trimming and J lost 7 bases; unmatched junction nucleotides: 10. Germline loops: CDR1 MDHEN, CDR2 SYDVKM. CDR3 length equals 16 residues. The CDR3 region is CASSLAGGGARNEQFF. CDR3 DNA: TGTGCCAGCAGTTTGGCAGGCGGGGGGGCACGGAATGAGCAGTTCTTC.

In its sample, this clone was seen once. The chain couples TRBV5-1 to TRBJ2-1; TRBD1 matches at 7 bases. Unmatched junction bases numbered 7, after V lost 4 bases and J lost 12 bases. The CDR3 consists of 12 residues. In germline, CDR1 is SGHRS, CDR2 YFSETQ. The CDR3: CASSTGTVVQFF. The CDR3 DNA is TGCGCCAGCAGCACAGGGACAGTCGTGCAGTTCTTC.

This clone was seen just once. The chain has TRBV14 and TRBJ1-6, with 7 bases that match TRBD1. This CDR3 is built from 14 residues. Unmatched junction bases numbered 3, after V lost 4 bases and J lost 6 bases. CDR1 and CDR2 (germline): SGHDN, FVKESK. The CDR3 is CASSPQGFNSPLHF. The CDR3 coding sequence is TGTGCCAGCAGCCCACAGGGGTTTAATTCACCCCTCCACTTT.

This chain connects TRBV5-4 to TRBJ2-2; 7 bases align to TRBD2. CDR3 length: 16 residues. V lost 3 bases, J lost 4 bases, and 9 bases stayed unmatched. CDR1 SGHNT and CDR2 YYREEE come from the germline V gene (reference sequence). CDR3 region: CASSYVGGSSTGELFF. The CDR3 nucleotides read TGTGCCAGCAGCTACGTCGGGGGGTCGAGCACCGGGGAGCTGTTTTTT. The whole variable domain, filled in from reference TRBV5-4 and TRBJ2-2, reads ETGVTQSPTHLIKTRGQQVTLRCSSQSGHNTVSWYQQALGQGPQFIFQYYREEENGRGNFPPRFSGLQFPNYSSELNVNALELDDSALYLCASSYVGGSSTGELFFGEGSRLTVL.

CDR3 sequence: CATSRDRGHGYTF. CDR3 in DNA: TGTGCCACCAGCAGAGATAGGGGCCATGGCTACACCTTC. V usage is TRBV15 and J usage is TRBJ1-2, with a weak D call TRBD1 (5 bases). CDR3 length equals 13 residues. The ends were cut back, 0 bases at V and 6 bases at J, with 8 bases in the middle. CDR1 LNHNV and CDR2 YYDKDF come from the germline V gene (reference sequence).

V usage is TRBV10-3 and J usage is TRBJ2-6; D is ambiguous. The CDR3 extends over 17 amino acids. V lost 0 bases, J lost 0 bases, and 9 bases lay in between. Per the germline V gene, CDR1 is ENHRY and CDR2 is SYGVKD. CDR3 DNA: TGTGCCATCAGTGAGTCTCTTTCGGTCTCTGGGGCCAACGTCCTGACTTTC. It yields the protein CAISESLSVSGANVLTF.

This sequence joins TRBV18 and TRBJ2-4; the match to TRBD1 covers 9 bases. Looked up from germline, CDR1 is KGHSH and CDR2 is LQKENI. CDR3 size: 14 residues. The V segment lost 6 bases and the J segment 4 bases; nucleotides outside the gene matches: 4. CDR3 DNA sequence: TGTGCCAGCTCCGACGGGACAGGGAAAAACATTCAGTACTTC. This encodes CASSDGTGKNIQYF.

The chain is built from TRBV7-9 and TRBJ2-1, with 9 positions matching TRBD1. Germline CDR1 and CDR2: SEHNR and FQNEAQ (reference sequence). The CDR3 loop spans 16 amino acids. V lost 5 bases and J lost 1; bases outside the gene matches: 6. The CDR3 coding sequence is TGTGCCAGCAGCAATCCCGGGACAGGGTCCTACAATGAGCAGTTCTTC. Its translation is CASSNPGTGSYNEQFF.

This rearrangement joins TRBV25-1 to TRBJ2-7; D remains unclear. This CDR3 has 13 amino acids. Germline V gives CDR1 MGHDK, CDR2 SYGVNS. V dropped 5 bases and J dropped 1 base, with 9 bases sitting between them. The CDR3 coding sequence is TGTGCCAGCAGTCCGGGTCTTTCCTACGAGCAGTACTTC. Translated: CASSPGLSYEQYF.

The chain recombines TRBV20-1 with TRBJ1-2; TRBD1 aligns across 8 bases. The CDR3 length is 11 residues. CDR1 is DFQATT, CDR2 SNEGSKA, per germline (reference sequence). Trimming took 2 bases from V and 14 from J; bases not matched to a gene: 7. The CDR3 region is CSARWAGGFTF. The CDR3 DNA is TGCAGTGCTAGATGGGCAGGGGGCTTTACCTTC.

The chain joins TRBV9 to TRBJ2-5; D is possibly TRBD2 (6 bases). This CDR3 is 15 amino acids long. The germline CDR1 and CDR2 sequences are SGDLS and YYNGEE. The V and J ends lost 0 bases and 7 bases respectively, with 16 bases between them. The CDR3 region is CASSVVAGQGATQYF. DNA for the CDR3: TGTGCCAGCAGCGTAGTGGCGGGGCAGGGTGCGACCCAGTACTTC.

The gene calls are TRBV7-9 and TRBJ1-5, with unresolved D. Trimming shortened V by 0 bases and J by 1 base, and 10 bases separated the two germline ends. CDR3 length equals 16 residues. CDR1 and CDR2 from the germline V gene are SEHNR and FQNEAQ (reference sequence). CDR3 coding DNA: TGTGCCAGCAGCTTAGCTTCGATCGGGAGCAATCAGCCCCAGCATTTT. It translates to CASSLASIGSNQPQHF.

The chain couples TRBV25-1 to TRBJ1-3; TRBD1 aligns across 7 bases. This CDR3 has 15 amino acids. Germline values: CDR1 MGHDK, CDR2 SYGVNS. With 3 bases clipped from V and 8 bases from J, the junction kept 10 bases outside the gene matches. CDR3 DNA: TGTGCCAGCAGTGAGAGGGGGCGGCTCCCAGACACCATATATTTT. This sequence encodes CASSERGRLPDTIYF. The full variable domain, completed using reference TRBV25-1 and TRBJ1-3, is EADIYQTPRYLVIGTGKKITLECSQTMGHDKMYWYQQDPGMELHLIHYSYGVNSTEKGDLSSESTVSRIRTEHFPLTLESARPSHTSQYLCASSERGRLPDTIYFGEGSWLTVV.

This chain links TRBV9 with TRBJ1-4; D is unclear. This CDR3 region has 16 residues. The germline CDR1 and CDR2 sequences are SGDLS and YYNGEE. Trimming cost V 4 bases and J 2 bases, with 15 bases left between them. CDR3 residues: CASSYARGGTNEKLFF. The CDR3 DNA follows: TGTGCCAGCAGCTACGCCCGGGGAGGGACTAATGAAAAACTGTTTTTT.

The V gene is TRBV5-6, the J gene TRBJ1-2; TRBD1 might be the D (5 bases). Deletions cut 4 bases from V and 1 base from J, with 11 bases between. This CDR3 comprises 14 residues. In germline, CDR1 is SGHDT, CDR2 YYEEEE. CDR3 sequence reads: CASSLFDSNYGYTF. The CDR3 region has the DNA TGTGCCAGCAGCCTGTTTGACAGTAACTATGGCTACACCTTC.

The chain links TRBV2 to TRBJ1-1; D remains ambiguous. CDR1 and CDR2 from the germline V gene are SNHLY and FYNNEI. Deletions cut 7 bases from V and 5 bases from J, with 8 bases between. This CDR3 is built from 11 residues. The CDR3 bases are TGTGCCAGCACCACGGGAACTGAAGCTTTCTTT. It specifies CASTTGTEAFF.

The CDR3 coding sequence is TGTGCCAGGGGGGACAGGGTAAAAGAAATCACCCCTCACTTT. It codes for CARGDRVKEITPHF. This chain connects TRBV19 to TRBJ1-6; 9 bases line up with TRBD1. The trim removed 9 bases at V and 19 bases at J, leaving 19 bases unmatched. CDR1 and CDR2 from the germline V gene are LNHDA and SQIVND (reference sequence). CDR3 length: 14 amino acids.

This rearrangement joins TRBV5-1 to TRBJ1-2; no clear D gene. CDR1 is SGHRS and CDR2 is YFSETQ in the germline V gene. Trimming took off 2 bases at V and 4 bases at J, with 18 bases between the two ends. The CDR3 spans 16 residues. The DNA of the CDR3 is TGCGCCAGCAGCTTATCCCCCCAAGAGCTAATCTATGGCTACACCTTC. Protein: CASSLSPQELIYGYTF.